These T cell receptor beta chains were read from a single sample in a study of T-cell memory formation after mild COVID-19. TCRdb processed the 5' RACE reads anew with MiXCR; each CDR3 protein has one entry. In the table there are fewer than 500,000 distinct CDR3 sequences, roughly 25% of which are singletons. Sequencing used PBMCs or a T cell subset sorted from them (not recorded which). These receptors came from an adult woman who had mild COVID-19 (a few samples of this study predate the infection). Cell type and time point are not known. Each CDR3 is given without its conserved first and last residue. Expanded clones are given a class, and other clones once, few, many or no size at all.

v_gene: TRBV30; j_gene: TRBJ2-3; abundance: .; CDR3aa: AWRRSGTQY
v_gene: TRBV20-1; j_gene: TRBJ2-7; abundance: few; CDR3aa: SAKDLAGGYEQY
v_gene: TRBV9; j_gene: TRBJ2-2; abundance: .; CDR3aa: ASSVERGLVTGELF
v_gene: TRBV18; j_gene: TRBJ1-3; abundance: few; CDR3aa: ASSPDSGNTIY
v_gene: TRBV29-1; j_gene: TRBJ2-1; abundance: few; CDR3aa: SVDLGLAGGDEQF
v_gene: TRBV20-1; j_gene: TRBJ2-7; abundance: few; CDR3aa: SARDPGVPYEQY
v_gene: TRBV7-9; j_gene: TRBJ2-1; abundance: many; CDR3aa: ASQGDNEQF
v_gene: TRBV29-1; j_gene: TRBJ2-7; abundance: .; CDR3aa: SVEEVQGAYEQY
v_gene: TRBV5-6; j_gene: TRBJ1-1; abundance: .; CDR3aa: ASSYRALNTEAF
v_gene: TRBV7-8; j_gene: TRBJ1-4; abundance: few; CDR3aa: ASSLVGTGDEKLF
v_gene: TRBV6-5; j_gene: TRBJ1-1; abundance: .; CDR3aa: ASSYSGQTIEAF
v_gene: TRBV4-3; j_gene: TRBJ2-7; abundance: .; CDR3aa: ASSQDQGTSYEQY
v_gene: TRBV20-1; j_gene: TRBJ2-7; abundance: .; CDR3aa: SARALDRAYEQY
v_gene: TRBV5-1; j_gene: TRBJ1-2; abundance: few; CDR3aa: ASSLGRGTANYGYT
v_gene: TRBV12-3/TRBV12-4; j_gene: TRBJ2-5; abundance: few; CDR3aa: ASSLDPQGTQY
v_gene: TRBV6-5; j_gene: TRBJ2-7; abundance: few; CDR3aa: ASSYTGTGGEQY
v_gene: TRBV5-1; j_gene: TRBJ2-7; abundance: many; CDR3aa: ASSWGGDGEQY